The clone carrying this T cell receptor beta chain has at least ten counts. Its antigen is not identified. Germline DNA was also extracted, and blood RNA was taken from unsorted whole blood. This sample is part of a study of tumor-infiltrating lymphocytes in primary liver carcinoma. General study findings and limits: Tumor-adjacent and tumor-blood pairs showed less overlap than tumor region pairs. Tumors reached a significantly greater top-250-clone fraction than blood did (p = 0.039).

Making TCR beta cDNA involved 400 to 600 ng total RNA and a constant-region primer. Slightly modified ARM-PCR served as the procedure for the TCR beta libraries. These libraries came from three rounds of nested multiplex PCR. The two initial PCR rounds, roughly 9 cycles each, used TRBV1-TRBV30 forward and C-beta reverse primers. MiXCR was run by TCRdb on the multiplex PCR reads, yielding one entry per CDR3 protein. The sample shows hundreds of thousands of distinct CDR3 sequences, around 50% of them seen only once. The CDR3 is 14 residues long. Trimming left V 8 bases short and J 3 bases short, with 17 bases between. Germline V lookup: CDR1 SQVTM, CDR2 ANQGSEA.

Sequencing used peripheral blood. The sequence was collected from a woman in her twenties or thirties with primary liver carcinoma and hepatitis B virus infection. The rearrangement joins TRBV29-1 to TRBJ2-1; D may be TRBD1 (5 bases). Here the CDR3 reads CSSTTEFLYNEQFF. In DNA, the CDR3 is TGCAGCTCTACGACAGAGTTTCTCTACAATGAGCAGTTCTTC.